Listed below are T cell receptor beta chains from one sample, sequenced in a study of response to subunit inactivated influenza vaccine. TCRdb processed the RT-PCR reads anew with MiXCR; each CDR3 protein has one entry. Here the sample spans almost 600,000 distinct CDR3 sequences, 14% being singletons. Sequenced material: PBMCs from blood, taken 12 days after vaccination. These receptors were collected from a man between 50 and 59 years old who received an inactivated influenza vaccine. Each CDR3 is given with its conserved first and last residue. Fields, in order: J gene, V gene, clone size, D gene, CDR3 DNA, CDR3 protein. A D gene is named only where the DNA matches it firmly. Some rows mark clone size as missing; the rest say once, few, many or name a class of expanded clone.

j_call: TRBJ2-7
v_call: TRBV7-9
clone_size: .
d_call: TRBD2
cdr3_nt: TGTGCCAGCAGCTTAACTAGCGGGGCGAACGAGCAGTACTTC
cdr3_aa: CASSLTSGANEQYF

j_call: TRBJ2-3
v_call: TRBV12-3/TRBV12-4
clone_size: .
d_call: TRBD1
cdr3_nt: TGTGCCAGCAGTTTCGACAGGGAGACAGATACGCAGTATTTT
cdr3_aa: CASSFDRETDTQYF

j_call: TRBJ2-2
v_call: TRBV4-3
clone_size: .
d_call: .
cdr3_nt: TGCGCCAGCAGCCAACTAGTAGCCGGGGAGCTGTTTTTT
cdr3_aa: CASSQLVAGELFF

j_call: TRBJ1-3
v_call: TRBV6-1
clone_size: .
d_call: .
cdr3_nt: TGTGCCAGCAGTGAAGGTCGGCTCTTCTCTGGAAACACCATATATTTT
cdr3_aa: CASSEGRLFSGNTIYF

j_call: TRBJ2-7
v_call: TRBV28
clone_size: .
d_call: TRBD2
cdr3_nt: TGTGCCAGCAGTTTTGAGGGACTAAATCGCTACGAGCAGTACTTC
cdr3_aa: CASSFEGLNRYEQYF

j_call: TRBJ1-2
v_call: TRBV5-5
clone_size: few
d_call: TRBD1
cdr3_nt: TGTGCCAGCAGCTTGGCGCAGGGGGTTATCTACACCTTC
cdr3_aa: CASSLAQGVIYTF

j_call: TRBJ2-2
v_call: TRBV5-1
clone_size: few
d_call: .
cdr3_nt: TGCGCCAGCAGCGGCGTAGGCCCGAACACCGGGGAGCTGTTTTTT
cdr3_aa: CASSGVGPNTGELFF

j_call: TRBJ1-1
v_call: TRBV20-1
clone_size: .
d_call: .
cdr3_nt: TGCAGTGCTACAGGGGCTTGGCACACTGAAGCTTTCTTT
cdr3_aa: CSATGAWHTEAFF

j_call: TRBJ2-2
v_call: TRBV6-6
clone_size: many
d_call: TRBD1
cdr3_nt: TGTGCCAGCGGACAGGTCAACACCGGGGAGCTGTTTTTT
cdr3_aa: CASGQVNTGELFF

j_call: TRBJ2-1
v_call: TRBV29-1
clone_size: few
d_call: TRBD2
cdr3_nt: TGCAGCGTTGATCTAGCGGGGAATGAGCAGTTCTTC
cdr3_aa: CSVDLAGNEQFF

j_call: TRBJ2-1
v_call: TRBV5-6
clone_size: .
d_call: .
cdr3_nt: TGTGCCAGCAGCTTGCTCGGAGAGGGGGGCTCCTACAATGAGCAGTTCTTC
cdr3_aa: CASSLLGEGGSYNEQFF

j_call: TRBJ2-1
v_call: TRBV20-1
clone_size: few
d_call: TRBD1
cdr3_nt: TGCAGTGCTCCCGGACAGGACGACTCCTACAATGAGCAGTTCTTC
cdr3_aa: CSAPGQDDSYNEQFF

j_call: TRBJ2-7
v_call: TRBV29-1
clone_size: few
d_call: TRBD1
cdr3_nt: TGCAGCGCCACCGGGACAGTTGCCTACGAGCAGTACTTC
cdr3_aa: CSATGTVAYEQYF

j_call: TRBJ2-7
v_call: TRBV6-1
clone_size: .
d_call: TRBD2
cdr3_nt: TGTGCCAGCAGCCAGACTAGCGGGGGTACCTACGAGCAGTACTTC
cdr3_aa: CASSQTSGGTYEQYF

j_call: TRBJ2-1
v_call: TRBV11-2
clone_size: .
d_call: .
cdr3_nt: TGTGCCAGCAGACTCATACAGGGCCCCTCCTACAATGAGCGGTTCTTC
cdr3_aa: CASRLIQGPSYNERFF

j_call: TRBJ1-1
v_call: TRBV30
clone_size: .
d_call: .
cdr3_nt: TGTGCCGGTGGGCAGGGAGGTTTCACTGAAGCTTTCTTT
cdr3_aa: CAGGQGGFTEAFF

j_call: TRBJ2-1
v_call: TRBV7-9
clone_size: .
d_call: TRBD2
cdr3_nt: TGTGCCAGCAGCTTGGGCGGGGGGCTGACCTACAATGAGCAGTTCTTC
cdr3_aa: CASSLGGGLTYNEQFF

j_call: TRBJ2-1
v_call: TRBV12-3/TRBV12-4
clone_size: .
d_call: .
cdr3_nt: TGTTCGTCGGGGCTGTCCAAGACCTACAATGAGCAGTTCTTC
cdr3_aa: CSSGLSKTYNEQFF

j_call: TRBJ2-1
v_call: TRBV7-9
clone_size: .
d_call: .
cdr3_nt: TGTGCCAGCAGCTTAGACGCCGGGACTCACAATGAGCAGTTCTTC
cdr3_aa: CASSLDAGTHNEQFF

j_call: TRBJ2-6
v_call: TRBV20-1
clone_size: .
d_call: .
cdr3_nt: TGCAGTGCTAGTGGCAGGGTATGGAGGGGGGCCAACGTCCTGACTTTC
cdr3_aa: CSASGRVWRGANVLTF

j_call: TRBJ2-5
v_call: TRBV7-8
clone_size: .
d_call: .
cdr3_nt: TGTGCCAGCGCTGGGGGCAGACACTTCCAAGAGACCCAGTACTTC
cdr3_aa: CASAGGRHFQETQYF

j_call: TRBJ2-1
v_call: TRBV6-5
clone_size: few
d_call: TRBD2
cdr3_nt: TGTGCCAGCAGTTACTCGGGACTAGCGGGAGTTGATGAGCAGTTCTTC
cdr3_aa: CASSYSGLAGVDEQFF

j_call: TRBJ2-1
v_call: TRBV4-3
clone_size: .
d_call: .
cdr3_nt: TGCGCCAGCAGCCAAGGCGAGGGCCCGAGCTCCTACAATGAGCAGTTCTTC
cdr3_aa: CASSQGEGPSSYNEQFF

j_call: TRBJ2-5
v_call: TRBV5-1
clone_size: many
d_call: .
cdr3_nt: TGCGCCAGCAGCGCAGGTTGGCGGGGACAGCAAGAGACCCAGTACTTC
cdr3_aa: CASSAGWRGQQETQYF

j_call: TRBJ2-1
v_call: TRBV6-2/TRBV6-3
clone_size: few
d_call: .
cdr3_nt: TGTGCCAGCAGAATTAGCGGTTTCTCCTACAATGAGCAGTTCTTC
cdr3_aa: CASRISGFSYNEQFF

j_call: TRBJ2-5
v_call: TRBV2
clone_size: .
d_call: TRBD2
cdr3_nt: TGTGCCAGCAAGCGGGGGGAACAAGAGACCCAGTACTTC
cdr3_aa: CASKRGEQETQYF

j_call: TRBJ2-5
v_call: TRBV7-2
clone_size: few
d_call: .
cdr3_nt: TGTGCCAGCAGCTTAGGGGCAGGGGTAGAGACCCAGTACTTC
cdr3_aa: CASSLGAGVETQYF

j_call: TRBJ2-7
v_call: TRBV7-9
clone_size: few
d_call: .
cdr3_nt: TGTGCCATCGCCGTTCCGGGACTGAGCTGGGAGCAGTACTTC
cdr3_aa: CAIAVPGLSWEQYF

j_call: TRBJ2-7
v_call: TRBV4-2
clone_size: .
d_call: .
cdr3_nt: TGTGCCAGCAGCCAAGAGTGGCCTAACTACGAGCAGTACTTC
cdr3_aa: CASSQEWPNYEQYF

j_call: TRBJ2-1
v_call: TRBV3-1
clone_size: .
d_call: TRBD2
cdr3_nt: TGTGCCAGCAGCCGTATATACCCCGCGGGGGGGCTTGAGGAGCAGTTCTTC
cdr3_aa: CASSRIYPAGGLEEQFF

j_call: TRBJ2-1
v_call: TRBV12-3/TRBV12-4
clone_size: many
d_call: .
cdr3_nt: TGTGCCAGCAGTTTCCACCGGGCACAGCAGTTCTTC
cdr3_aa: CASSFHRAQQFF

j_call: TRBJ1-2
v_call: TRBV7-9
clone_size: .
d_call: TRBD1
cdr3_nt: TGTGCCAGCAGCCCCAGCCCTGGGACAGGGGATGACTATGGCTACACCTTC
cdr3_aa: CASSPSPGTGDDYGYTF

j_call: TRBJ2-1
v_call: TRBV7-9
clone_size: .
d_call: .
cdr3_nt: TGTGCCAGCAGCCCCTGGACAGCCAGTAATGAGCAGTTCTTC
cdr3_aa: CASSPWTASNEQFF

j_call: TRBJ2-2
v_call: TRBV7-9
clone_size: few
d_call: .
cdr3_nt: TGTGCCAGCAGCCCTGAGGGGGTTCTTACCGGGGAGCTGTTTTTT
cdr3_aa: CASSPEGVLTGELFF

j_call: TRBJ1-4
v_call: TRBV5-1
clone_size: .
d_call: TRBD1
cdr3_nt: TGCGCCAGCAGCCAGTATGGGACAGTCGGTGGGGAAAAACTGTTTTTT
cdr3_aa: CASSQYGTVGGEKLFF

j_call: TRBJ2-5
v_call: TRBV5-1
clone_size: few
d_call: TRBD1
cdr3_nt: TGCGCCAGCAGCTTCGGGACAGCTCACTTAGCGGAGACCCAGTACTTC
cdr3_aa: CASSFGTAHLAETQYF

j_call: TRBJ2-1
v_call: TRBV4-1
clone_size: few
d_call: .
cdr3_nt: TGCGCCAGCAGCCAAGGTATACAGCTCGGCCTTCTCAATGAGCAGTTCTTC
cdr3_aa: CASSQGIQLGLLNEQFF

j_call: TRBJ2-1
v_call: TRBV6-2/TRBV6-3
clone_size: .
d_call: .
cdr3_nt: TGTGCCAGCAGCCGCATCGGTGGGGATGAGCAGTTCTTC
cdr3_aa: CASSRIGGDEQFF

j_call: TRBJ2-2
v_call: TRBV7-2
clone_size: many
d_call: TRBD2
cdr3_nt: TGTGCCAGCAGCTTAGGTCTAGCGGCAAACACCGGGGAGCTGTTTTTT
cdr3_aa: CASSLGLAANTGELFF

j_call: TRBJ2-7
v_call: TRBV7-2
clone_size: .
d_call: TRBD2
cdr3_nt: TGTGCCAGCAGCTTATCAGCGGGGCTCCCCTACGAGCAGTACTTC
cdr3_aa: CASSLSAGLPYEQYF

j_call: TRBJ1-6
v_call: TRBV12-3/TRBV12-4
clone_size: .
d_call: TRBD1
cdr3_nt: TGTGCCAGCAGTCCACAGGGGGCTTATAATTCACCCCTCCACTTT
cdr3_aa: CASSPQGAYNSPLHF

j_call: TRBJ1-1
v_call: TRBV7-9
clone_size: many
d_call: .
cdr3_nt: TGTGCCAGCAGCTTAGATTTAAAAGGTGAAGCTTTCTTT
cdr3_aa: CASSLDLKGEAFF

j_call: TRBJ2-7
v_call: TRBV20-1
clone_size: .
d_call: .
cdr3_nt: TGCAGTGCTATTCAGGGTTGGGACGAGCAGTACTTC
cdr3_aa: CSAIQGWDEQYF

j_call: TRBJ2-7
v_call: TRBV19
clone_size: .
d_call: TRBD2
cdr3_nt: TGTGCCAGTAGTATGCCGGGAGGGTTCGAGCAGTACTTC
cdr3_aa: CASSMPGGFEQYF

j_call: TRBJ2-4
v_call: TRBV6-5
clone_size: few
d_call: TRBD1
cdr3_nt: TGTGCCAGCAGTTTAGAGACAGGGGCAGCCAAAAACATTCAGTACTTC
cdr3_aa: CASSLETGAAKNIQYF

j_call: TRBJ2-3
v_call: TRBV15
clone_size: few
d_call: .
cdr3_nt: TGTGCCACCAGCAGAGTCCCCGGGGCCCTAGATACGCAGTATTTT
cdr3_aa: CATSRVPGALDTQYF

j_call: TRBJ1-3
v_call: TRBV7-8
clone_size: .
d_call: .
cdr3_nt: TGTGCCAGCAGCCCCTTGACAGGCCTCTCTGGAAACACCATATATTTT
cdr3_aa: CASSPLTGLSGNTIYF

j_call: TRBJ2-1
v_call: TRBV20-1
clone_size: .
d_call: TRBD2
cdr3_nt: TGCAGGACTAGCGGCTACAATGAGCAGTTCTTC
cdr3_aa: CRTSGYNEQFF

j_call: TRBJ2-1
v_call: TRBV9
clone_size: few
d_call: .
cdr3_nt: TGTGCCAGCAGCTTGGGCGGGAACCTCTACAATGAGCAGTTCTTC
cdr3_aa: CASSLGGNLYNEQFF

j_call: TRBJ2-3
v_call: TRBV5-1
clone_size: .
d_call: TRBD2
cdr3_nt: TGCGCCAGCAGCTGGCGGGGGGACCGTGGAGATACGCAGTATTTT
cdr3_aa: CASSWRGDRGDTQYF

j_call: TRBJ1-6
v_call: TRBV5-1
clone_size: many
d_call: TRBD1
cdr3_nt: TGCGCCAGCAGCGGAAGGACAGGGAGCGATTCACCCCTCCACTTT
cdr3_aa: CASSGRTGSDSPLHF

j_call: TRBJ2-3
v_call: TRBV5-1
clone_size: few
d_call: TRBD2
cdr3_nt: TGCGCCAGCAGCCTTAGCGGGGGCCCTGTAGCAGATACGCAGTATTTT
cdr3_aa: CASSLSGGPVADTQYF

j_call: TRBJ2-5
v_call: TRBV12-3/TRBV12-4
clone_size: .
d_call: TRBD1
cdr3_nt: TGTGCCAGCAGTTTTAGAGTTTGGACAGGGAAAGAGACCCAGTACTTC
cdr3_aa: CASSFRVWTGKETQYF

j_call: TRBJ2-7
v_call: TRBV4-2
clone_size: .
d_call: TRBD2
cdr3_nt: TGTGCCAGCAGCCAACTCCACGATGGGACTAGCGGGCCTGAGCAGTACTTC
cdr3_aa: CASSQLHDGTSGPEQYF

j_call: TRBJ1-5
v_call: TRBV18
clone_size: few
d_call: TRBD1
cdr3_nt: TGTGCCAGCTCACGGGACAGGCCGAGCAATCAGCCCCAGCATTTT
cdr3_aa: CASSRDRPSNQPQHF

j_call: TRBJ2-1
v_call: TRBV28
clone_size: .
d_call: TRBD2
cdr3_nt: TGTGCCAGCAGTTTACTAGGTTTGACTAGCGGGAGCTATGAGCAGTTCTTC
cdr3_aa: CASSLLGLTSGSYEQFF

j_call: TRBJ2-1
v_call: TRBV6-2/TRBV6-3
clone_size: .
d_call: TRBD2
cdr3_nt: TGTGCCAGCAAGCCGGTGACTAGCGGGAGACGGATCTACAATGAGCAGTTCTTC
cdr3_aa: CASKPVTSGRRIYNEQFF

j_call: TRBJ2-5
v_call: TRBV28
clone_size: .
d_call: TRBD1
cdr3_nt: TGTGCCAGCAAAGACAGGGGGTTAACCCAGTACTTC
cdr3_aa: CASKDRGLTQYF